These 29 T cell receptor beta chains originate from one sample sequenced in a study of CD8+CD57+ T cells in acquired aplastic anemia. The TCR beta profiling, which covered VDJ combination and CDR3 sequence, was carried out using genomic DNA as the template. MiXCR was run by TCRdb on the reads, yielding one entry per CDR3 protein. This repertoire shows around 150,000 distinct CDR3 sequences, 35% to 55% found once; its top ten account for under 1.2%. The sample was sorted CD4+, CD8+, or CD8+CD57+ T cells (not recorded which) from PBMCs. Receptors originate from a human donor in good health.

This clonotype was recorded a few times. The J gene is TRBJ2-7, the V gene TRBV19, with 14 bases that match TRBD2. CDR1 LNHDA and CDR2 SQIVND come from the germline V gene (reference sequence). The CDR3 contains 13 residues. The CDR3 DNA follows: TGTGGGACTAGCGGGGGGCGGGCCGGCGAGCAGTACTTC. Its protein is CGTSGGRAGEQYF.

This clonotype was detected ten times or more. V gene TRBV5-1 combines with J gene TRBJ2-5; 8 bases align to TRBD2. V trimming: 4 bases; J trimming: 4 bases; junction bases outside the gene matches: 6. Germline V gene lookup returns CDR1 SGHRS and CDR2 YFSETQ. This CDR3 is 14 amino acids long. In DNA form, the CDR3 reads TGCGCCAGCAGCCCGGGGGGGCAGCTAGAGACCCAGTACTTC. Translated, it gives CASSPGGQLETQYF.

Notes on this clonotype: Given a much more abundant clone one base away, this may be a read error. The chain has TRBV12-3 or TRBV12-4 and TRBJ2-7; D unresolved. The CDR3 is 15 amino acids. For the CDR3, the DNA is TGTGCCGGCAGTGTGGCCGGGCCGAGCCCCTACGAGCAGTACTTC. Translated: CAGSVAGPSPYEQYF.

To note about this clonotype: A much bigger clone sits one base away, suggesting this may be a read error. This chain's CDR3 is CASSQVAGALYLHF. CDR3 in DNA: TGTGCCAGCAGCCAAGTAGCAGGGGCCCTTTACCTCCACTTT. V usage is TRBV3-1 and J usage is TRBJ1-6; D might be TRBD1 (6 bases). Trimming removed 1 base from V and 15 bases from J, with 16 bases in between. CDR1 and CDR2 (germline): LGHDT, YNNKEL (reference sequence). The CDR3 runs 14 residues. Full variable domain (rest looked up from reference TRBV3-1 and TRBJ1-6): DTAVSQTPKYLVTQMGNDKSIKCEQNLGHDTMYWYKQDSKKFLKIMFSYNNKELIINETVPNRFSPKSPDKAHLNLHINSLELGDSAVYFCASSQVAGALYLHFGNGTRLTVT.

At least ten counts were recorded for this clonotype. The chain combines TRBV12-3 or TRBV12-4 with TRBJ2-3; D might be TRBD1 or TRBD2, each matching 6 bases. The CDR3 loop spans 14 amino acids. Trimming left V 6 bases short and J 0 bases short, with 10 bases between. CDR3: CASRGGFSTDTQYF. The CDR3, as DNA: TGTGCCAGCAGGGGGGGCTTTAGCACAGATACGCAGTATTTT.

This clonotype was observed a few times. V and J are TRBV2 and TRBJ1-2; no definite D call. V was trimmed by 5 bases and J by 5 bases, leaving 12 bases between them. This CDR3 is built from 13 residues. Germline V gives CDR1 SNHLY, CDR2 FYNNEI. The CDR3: CASSPKEDYGYTF. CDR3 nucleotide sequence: TGTGCCAGCAGTCCTAAAGAGGATTATGGCTACACCTTC.

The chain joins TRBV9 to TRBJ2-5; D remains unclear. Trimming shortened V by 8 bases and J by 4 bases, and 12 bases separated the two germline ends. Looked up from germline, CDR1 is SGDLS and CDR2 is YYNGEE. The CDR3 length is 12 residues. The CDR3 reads CARDPFGETQYF. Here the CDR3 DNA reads TGTGCCAGAGATCCCTTCGGAGAGACCCAGTACTTC.

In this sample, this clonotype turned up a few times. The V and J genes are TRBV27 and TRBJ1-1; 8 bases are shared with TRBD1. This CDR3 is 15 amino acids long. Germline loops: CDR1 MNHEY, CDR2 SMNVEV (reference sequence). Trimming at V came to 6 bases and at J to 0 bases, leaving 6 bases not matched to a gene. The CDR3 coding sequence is TGTGCCAGCAGGATTCACAGGGGGATGAACACTGAAGCTTTCTTT. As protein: CASRIHRGMNTEAFF.

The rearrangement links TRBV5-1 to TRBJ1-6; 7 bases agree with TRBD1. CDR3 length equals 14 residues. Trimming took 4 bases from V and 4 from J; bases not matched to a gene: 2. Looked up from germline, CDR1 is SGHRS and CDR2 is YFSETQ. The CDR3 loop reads CASSTGQYNSPLHF. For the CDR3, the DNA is TGCGCCAGCAGCACGGGACAGTATAATTCACCCCTCCACTTT. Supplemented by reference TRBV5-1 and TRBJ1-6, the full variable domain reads KAGVTQTPRYLIKTRGQQVTLSCSPISGHRSVSWYQQTPGQGLQFLFEYFSETQRNKGNFPGRFSGRQFSNSRSEMNVSTLELGDSALYLCASSTGQYNSPLHFGNGTRLTVT.

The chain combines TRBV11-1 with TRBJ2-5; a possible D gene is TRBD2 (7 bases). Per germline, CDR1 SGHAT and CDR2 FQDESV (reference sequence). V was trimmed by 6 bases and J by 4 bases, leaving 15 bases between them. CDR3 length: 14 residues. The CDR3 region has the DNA TGTGCCAGCAGTGTGACCGGGGGGCCAGAGACCCAGTACTTC. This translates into CASSVTGGPETQYF.

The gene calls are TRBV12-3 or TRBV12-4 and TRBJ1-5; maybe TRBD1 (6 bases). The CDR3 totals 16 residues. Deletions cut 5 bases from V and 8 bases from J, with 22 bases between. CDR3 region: CASSPYNRGLMEPQHF. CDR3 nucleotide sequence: TGTGCCAGCAGTCCCTACAATCGGGGGCTAATGGAGCCCCAGCATTTT.

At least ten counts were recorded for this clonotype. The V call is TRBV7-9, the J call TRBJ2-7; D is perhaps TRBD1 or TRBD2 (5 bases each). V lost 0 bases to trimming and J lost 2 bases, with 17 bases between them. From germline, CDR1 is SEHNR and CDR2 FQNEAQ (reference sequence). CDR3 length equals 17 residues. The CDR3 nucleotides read TGTGCCAGCAGCTTAGCGGAAAGTGGGACCCTAACCTACGAGCAGTACTTC. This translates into CASSLAESGTLTYEQYF.

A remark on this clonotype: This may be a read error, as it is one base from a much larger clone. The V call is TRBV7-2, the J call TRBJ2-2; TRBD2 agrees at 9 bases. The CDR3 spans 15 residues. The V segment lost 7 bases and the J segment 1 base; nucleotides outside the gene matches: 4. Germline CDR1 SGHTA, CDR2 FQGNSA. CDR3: CASKSSGENTGELFF. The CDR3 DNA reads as TGTGCCAGCAAGTCTAGCGGGGAGAACACCGGGGAGCTGTTTTTT.

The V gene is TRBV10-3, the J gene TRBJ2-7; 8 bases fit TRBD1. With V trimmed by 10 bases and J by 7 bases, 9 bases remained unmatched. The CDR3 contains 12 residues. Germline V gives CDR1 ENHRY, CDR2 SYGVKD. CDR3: CATGRQGREQYF. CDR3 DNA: TGTGCCACCGGAAGACAGGGGAGGGAGCAGTACTTC.

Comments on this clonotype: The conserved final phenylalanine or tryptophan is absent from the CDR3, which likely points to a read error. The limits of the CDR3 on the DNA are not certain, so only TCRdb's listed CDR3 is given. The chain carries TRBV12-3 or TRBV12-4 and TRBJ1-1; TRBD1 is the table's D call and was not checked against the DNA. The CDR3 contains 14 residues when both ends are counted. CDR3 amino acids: CASSHRRVNTEASS.

CDR3 in amino acids: CASTGLRNQPQHF. Here the CDR3 DNA reads TGTGCCAGCACCGGGCTGCGAAATCAGCCCCAGCATTTT. The V gene is TRBV6-2 or TRBV6-3, the J gene TRBJ1-5, with D hard to call. This CDR3 is 13 amino acids long. V was cut by 7 bases and J by 4 bases, with 11 bases left in between. CDR1 is MNHEY, CDR2 SVGEGT, per germline.

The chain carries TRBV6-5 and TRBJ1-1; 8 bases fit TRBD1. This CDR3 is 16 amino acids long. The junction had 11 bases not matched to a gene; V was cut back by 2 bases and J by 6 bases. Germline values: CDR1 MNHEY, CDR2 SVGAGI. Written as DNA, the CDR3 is TGTGCCAGCAGTTACCCGCAGGGGGCCCTAGACGCTGAAGCTTTCTTT. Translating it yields CASSYPQGALDAEAFF.

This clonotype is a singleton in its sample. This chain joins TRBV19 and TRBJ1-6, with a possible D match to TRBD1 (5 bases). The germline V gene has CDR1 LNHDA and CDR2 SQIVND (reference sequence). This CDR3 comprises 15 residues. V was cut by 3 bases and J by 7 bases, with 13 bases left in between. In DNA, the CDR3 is TGTGCCAGTAGTATTTGGGGGAACCTCAATTCACCCCTCCACTTT. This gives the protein CASSIWGNLNSPLHF.

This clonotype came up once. The CDR3 DNA sequence: TGTGCCAGCACTAGGGTTTTGAACACTGAAGCTTTCTTT. This codes for CASTRVLNTEAFF. V is TRBV12-3 or TRBV12-4 and J is TRBJ1-1; D not certain. CDR3 size: 13 residues. V was shortened by 7 bases and J by 0 bases, with 9 bases between the two germline ends.

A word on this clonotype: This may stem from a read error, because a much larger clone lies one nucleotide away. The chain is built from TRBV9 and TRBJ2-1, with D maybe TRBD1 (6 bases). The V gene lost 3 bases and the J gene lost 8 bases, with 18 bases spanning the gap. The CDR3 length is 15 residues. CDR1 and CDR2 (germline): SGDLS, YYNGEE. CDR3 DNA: TGTGCCAGCAGCGCCACCGGGACACCGAACGATGAGCAGTTCTTC. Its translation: CASSATGTPNDEQFF.

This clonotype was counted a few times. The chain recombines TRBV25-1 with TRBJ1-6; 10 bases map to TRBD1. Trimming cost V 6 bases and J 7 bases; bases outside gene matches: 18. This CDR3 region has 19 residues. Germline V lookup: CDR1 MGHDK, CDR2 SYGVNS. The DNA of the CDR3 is TGTGCCAGCAGACCCCGGGACAGGGGACTAAAGAATGAGAATTCACCCCTCCACTTT. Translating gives CASRPRDRGLKNENSPLHF.

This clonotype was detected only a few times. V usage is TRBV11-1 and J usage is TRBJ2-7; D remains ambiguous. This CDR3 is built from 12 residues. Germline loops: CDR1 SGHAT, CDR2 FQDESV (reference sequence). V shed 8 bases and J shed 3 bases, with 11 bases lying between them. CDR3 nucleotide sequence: TGTGCCAGCGGTGGATCAAGCTACGAGCAGTACTTC. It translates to CASGGSSYEQYF.

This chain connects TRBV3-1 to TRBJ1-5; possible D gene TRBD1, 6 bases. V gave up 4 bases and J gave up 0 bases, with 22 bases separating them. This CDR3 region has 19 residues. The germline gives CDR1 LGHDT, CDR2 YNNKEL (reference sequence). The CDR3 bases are TGTGCCAGCAGCCTTGGACAGTCGGTCCATACGTATAGCAATCAGCCCCAGCATTTT. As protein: CASSLGQSVHTYSNQPQHF.

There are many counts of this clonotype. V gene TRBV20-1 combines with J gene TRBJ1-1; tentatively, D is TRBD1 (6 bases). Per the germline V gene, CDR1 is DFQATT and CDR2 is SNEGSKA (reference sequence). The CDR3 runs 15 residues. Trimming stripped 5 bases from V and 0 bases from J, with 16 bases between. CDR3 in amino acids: CSAPRDIFMNTEAFF. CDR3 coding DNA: TGCAGTGCTCCCCGGGACATTTTCATGAACACTGAAGCTTTCTTT.

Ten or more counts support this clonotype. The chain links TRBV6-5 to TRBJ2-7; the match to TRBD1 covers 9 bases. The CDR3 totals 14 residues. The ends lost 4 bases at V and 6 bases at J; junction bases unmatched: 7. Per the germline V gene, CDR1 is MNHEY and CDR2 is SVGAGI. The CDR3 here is CASSFNRGPGEQYF. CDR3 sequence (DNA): TGTGCCAGCAGTTTCAACAGGGGGCCAGGCGAGCAGTACTTC.

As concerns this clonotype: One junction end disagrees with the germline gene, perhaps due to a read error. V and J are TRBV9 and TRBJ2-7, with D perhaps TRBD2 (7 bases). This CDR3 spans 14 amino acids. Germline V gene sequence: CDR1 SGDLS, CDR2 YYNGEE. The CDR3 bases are TGTGCCAGCAGCGTAATGGGGGGGCTGGGGGAGCCGTACTTC. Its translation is CASSVMGGLGEPYF.

The CDR3 DNA reads TGTGCCATCAGTGCTAGGGGGTCTGACACTGAAGCTTTCTTT. Its protein is CAISARGSDTEAFF. V is TRBV10-3 and J is TRBJ1-1; D might be TRBD1 (6 bases). Per germline, CDR1 ENHRY and CDR2 SYGVKD. The CDR3 spans 14 residues. Trimming shortened V by 4 bases and J by 3 bases, and 12 bases separated the two germline ends.

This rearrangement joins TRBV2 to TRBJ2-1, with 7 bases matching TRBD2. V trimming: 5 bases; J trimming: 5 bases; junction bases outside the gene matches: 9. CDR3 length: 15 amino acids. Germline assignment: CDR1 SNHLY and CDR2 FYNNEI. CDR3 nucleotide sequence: TGTGCCAGCAGTTTAGGAGGACTAGGGAACAATGAGCAGTTCTTC. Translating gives CASSLGGLGNNEQFF. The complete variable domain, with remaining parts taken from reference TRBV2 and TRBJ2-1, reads EPEVTQTPSHQVTQMGQEVILRCVPISNHLYFYWYRQILGQKVEFLVSFYNNEISEKSEIFDDQFSVERPDGSNFTLKIRSTKLEDSAMYFCASSLGGLGNNEQFFGPGTRLTVL.

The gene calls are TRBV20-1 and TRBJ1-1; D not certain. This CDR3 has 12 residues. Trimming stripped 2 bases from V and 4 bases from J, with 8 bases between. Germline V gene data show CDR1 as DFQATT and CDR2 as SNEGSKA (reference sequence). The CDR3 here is CSARSGVTEAFF. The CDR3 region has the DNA TGCAGTGCTAGATCCGGGGTCACTGAAGCTTTCTTT.